The clone carrying this T cell receptor beta chain was detected many times. Trimming removed 4 bases from V and 5 bases from J, with 11 bases in between. The CDR3 is 13 residues long. Germline V CDR1 and CDR2: SGHTA, FQGNSA. These data come from a study of T cells in Graves' hyperthyroidism and ophthalmopathy. Lactation, pregnancy, other autoimmune disease or uncontrolled infection led to exclusion of patients. RNA transcripts served as the template for amplifying TCR beta CDR3 regions. Initially, a first-round RT-PCR of the TCR CDR3 employed the HTBI primer set. TCRdb reanalysed the multiplex PCR reads using MiXCR and keeps one entry per CDR3 protein. Of about 610,000 distinct CDR3 sequences detected, under 15% appear once; the ten largest clones hold around 4.1%.

The sequence was collected from a woman between 40 and 50 years old with Graves' ophthalmopathy. This rearrangement joins TRBV7-2 to TRBJ1-1; D call uncertain. The sample was blood. The chain's CDR3 is CASSSNGGTEAFF. The CDR3 DNA is TGTGCCAGCAGCTCCAATGGAGGGACTGAAGCTTTCTTT. Full variable domain (remainder filled in from reference TRBV7-2 and TRBJ1-1): GAGVSQSPSNKVTEKGKDVELRCDPISGHTALYWYRQSLGQGLEFLIYFQGNSAPDKSGLPSDRFSAERTGGSVSTLTIQRTQQEDSAVYLCASSSNGGTEAFFGQGTRLTVV.